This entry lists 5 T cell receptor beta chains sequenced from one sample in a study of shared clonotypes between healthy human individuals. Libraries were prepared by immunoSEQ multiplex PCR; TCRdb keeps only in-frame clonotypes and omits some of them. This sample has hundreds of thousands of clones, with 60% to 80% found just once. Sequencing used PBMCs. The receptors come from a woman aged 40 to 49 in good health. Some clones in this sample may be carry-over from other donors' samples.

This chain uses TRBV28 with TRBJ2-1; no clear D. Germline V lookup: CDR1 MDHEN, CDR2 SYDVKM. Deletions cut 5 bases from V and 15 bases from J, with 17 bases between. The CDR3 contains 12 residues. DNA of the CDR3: TGTGCCAGCAGTGCCGACGGGTATGGAGCGTTCTTC. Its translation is CASSADGYGAFF.

The CDR3 DNA follows: TGTGCCAGCAGCTTAGCGGCGTCGGGGACTGAAGCTTTCTTT. It is translated as CASSLAASGTEAFF. The chain recombines TRBV7-2 with TRBJ1-1; D is uncertain. Germline CDR1 and CDR2: SGHTA and FQGNSA. Trimming shortened V by 0 bases and J by 5 bases, and 10 bases separated the two germline ends. The CDR3 extends over 14 amino acids.

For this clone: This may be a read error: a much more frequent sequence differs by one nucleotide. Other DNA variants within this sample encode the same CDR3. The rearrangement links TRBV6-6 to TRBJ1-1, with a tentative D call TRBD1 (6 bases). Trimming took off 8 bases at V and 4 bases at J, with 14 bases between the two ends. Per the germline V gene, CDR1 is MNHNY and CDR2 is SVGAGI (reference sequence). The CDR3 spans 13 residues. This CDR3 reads CASSPGAGTEAFF. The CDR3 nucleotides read TGTGCCAGCTCCCCGGGGGCTGGCACTGAAGCTTTCTTT.

CDR3 protein: CASSPRVLLVTGELFF. CDR3 nucleotides: TGTGCCAGCAGCCCTAGGGTTCTCCTAGTCACCGGGGAGCTGTTTTTT. The chain combines TRBV27 with TRBJ2-2; D gene unclear. The CDR3 consists of 16 residues. The germline V and J ends were trimmed by 6 bases and 4 bases, with 18 bases remaining between them. Germline V gives CDR1 MNHEY, CDR2 SMNVEV (reference sequence).

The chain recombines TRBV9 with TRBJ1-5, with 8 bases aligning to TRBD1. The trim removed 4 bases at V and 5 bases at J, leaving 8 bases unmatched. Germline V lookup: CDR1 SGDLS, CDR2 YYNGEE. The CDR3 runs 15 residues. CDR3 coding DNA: TGTGCCAGCAGCCTTGGACAGGGCAAGCATCAGCCCCAGCATTTT. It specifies CASSLGQGKHQPQHF.